The 8 T cell receptor beta chains given below trace back to one sample, sequenced in a study of naive and memory T cell subsets. An equimolar mix of two oligonucleotides served as the beta constant-region primer for TRBC1 and TRBC2. TCRdb called the UMI-ligation and nested PCR reads again in MiXCR, with one record for every CDR3 protein. The sample contains 65,000 to 85,000 distinct CDR3 sequences, about an eighth of which appear only once. Material: central memory CD4+ T cells from blood. All receptors come from a human donor in good health.

This clonotype came up a few times. The genes are TRBV12-3 or TRBV12-4 and TRBJ2-3, with a possible D match to TRBD2 (6 bases). This CDR3 has 15 residues. With 1 base removed from V and 4 bases from J, the gap between germline ends came to 12 bases. The CDR3 DNA sequence: TGTGCCAGCAGTTTAGGACGGACTAACGCAGATACGCAGTATTTT. This codes for CASSLGRTNADTQYF.

This chain uses TRBV20-1 with TRBJ1-2; maybe TRBD1 (5 bases). Trimming pared 0 bases from V and 4 bases from J, leaving 9 bases between. The CDR3 has 13 amino acids. The germline V gene encodes CDR1 DFQATT and CDR2 SNEGSKA (reference sequence). CDR3 nucleotides: TGCAGTGCTAGAGATGACAGCGGCTATGGCTACACCTTC. This translates into CSARDDSGYGYTF.

This clonotype was recorded a few times. The gene calls are TRBV20-1 and TRBJ2-5; 8 nucleotides agree with TRBD1. The CDR3 length is 14 residues. Trimming cost V 0 bases and J 4 bases; bases outside gene matches: 4. The germline V gene encodes CDR1 DFQATT and CDR2 SNEGSKA (reference sequence). DNA for the CDR3: TGCAGTGCTAGAGACGCAGGGGGCGGAGAGACCCAGTACTTC. Amino acids: CSARDAGGGETQYF.

V and J are TRBV7-2 and TRBJ2-1; 8 bases fit TRBD2. There are 15 residues in the CDR3. The V segment lost 0 bases and the J segment 4 bases; nucleotides outside the gene matches: 2. Germline CDR1 is SGHTA and CDR2 is FQGNSA. CDR3 coding DNA: TGTGCCAGCAGCTTAGCTAGCGGGAATTACAATGAGCAGTTCTTC. Amino acids: CASSLASGNYNEQFF. The variable domain in full, completed from reference TRBV7-2 and TRBJ2-1, reads GAGVSQSPSNKVTEKGKDVELRCDPISGHTALYWYRQSLGQGLEFLIYFQGNSAPDKSGLPSDRFSAERTGGSVSTLTIQRTQQEDSAVYLCASSLASGNYNEQFFGPGTRLTVL.

In this sample, this clonotype turned up a few times. J is TRBJ2-1 and V is TRBV6-5; D gene ambiguous. Trimming pared 1 base from V and 6 bases from J, leaving 16 bases between. The CDR3 is 16 amino acids. CDR1 MNHEY and CDR2 SVGAGI come from the germline V gene. In DNA, the CDR3 is TGTGCCAGCAGTTACTACAGAACAGTTCCTGGCAATGAGCAGTTCTTC. Translating gives CASSYYRTVPGNEQFF.

Only a few counts were recorded for this clonotype. V is TRBV29-1 and J is TRBJ2-7, with D possibly matching TRBD2 (8 bases). The CDR3 length is 11 residues. V dropped 6 bases and J dropped 12 bases, with 18 bases sitting between them. Germline-derived CDR1 and CDR2 are SQVTM and ANQGSEA. The CDR3 loop reads CSVLAGQRAYF. In DNA, the CDR3 is TGCAGCGTATTAGCGGGACAGAGGGCGTACTTC.

The chain recombines TRBV29-1 with TRBJ1-1; D is ambiguous. The V gene lost 2 bases and the J gene lost 1 base, with 2 bases spanning the gap. The CDR3 loop spans 11 amino acids. Germline CDR1 reads SQVTM; CDR2 reads ANQGSEA. CDR3 protein: CSVEPNTEAFF. CDR3 coding DNA: TGCAGCGTTGAACCGAACACTGAAGCTTTCTTT.

The chain carries TRBV29-1 and TRBJ2-5, with D perhaps TRBD1 (5 bases). The CDR3 is made up of 14 amino acids. Between the trimmed V and J ends, which lost 6 bases and 2 bases, there was a span of 16 bases. Germline CDR1 and CDR2: SQVTM and ANQGSEA. CDR3 amino acids: CSVPDRRLQETQYF. As DNA, the CDR3 is TGCAGCGTCCCCGACAGAAGGCTACAAGAGACCCAGTACTTC.